This passage covers 3 T cell receptor beta chains from one sample sequenced in a study of T-cell reconstitution after alpha-beta-depleted transplantation in children. Unique molecular identifiers were built into the TCRbeta library. One entry per CDR3 protein, called by TCRdb with MiXCR from the PCR reads. The table lists about 540,000 distinct CDR3 sequences, approximately 20% of them singletons. Sequenced here: PBMCs from the stem cell graft donor, sampled from the stem cell graft. The source of these receptors is a human donor who donated a stem cell graft to a child with acute lymphoblastic leukemia.

The chain is built from TRBV11-2 and TRBJ1-2, with a tentative D call TRBD1 (5 bases). V lost 6 bases to trimming and J lost 4 bases, with 18 bases between them. The germline CDR1 and CDR2 sequences are SGHAT and FQNNGV. CDR3 length equals 15 residues. The CDR3 loop is CASRRPGLLAYGYTF. Written as DNA, the CDR3 is TGTGCCAGCAGGCGGCCGGGACTCCTGGCCTATGGCTACACCTTC.

This clonotype has only a few counts. The CDR3 is CASSSNPWRSSYNEQFF. The CDR3 nucleotides read TGTGCCAGCAGCTCCAACCCGTGGCGGAGCTCCTACAATGAGCAGTTCTTC. The rearrangement uses TRBV7-6 and TRBJ2-1, with D unresolved. Trimming shortened V by 4 bases and J by 0 bases, and 16 bases separated the two germline ends. Germline assignment: CDR1 SGHVS and CDR2 FNYEAQ. The CDR3 has 17 amino acids.

This clonotype occurred a few times. This CDR3 is CASSSDSQIGQFF. CDR3 DNA: TGTGCCAGCAGTTCGGACAGCCAGATAGGGCAGTTCTTC. This chain uses TRBV27 with TRBJ2-1; D perhaps matches TRBD1 (6 bases). Germline V gene lookup returns CDR1 MNHEY and CDR2 SMNVEV (reference sequence). V lost 4 bases, J lost 12 bases, and 16 bases lay in between. This CDR3 contains 13 residues.